This passage covers 20 T cell receptor beta chains from one sample sequenced in a study of sequential checkpoint blockade in melanoma. Here immunoSEQ multiplex PCR was the method, and the copy in TCRdb shows in-frame clones only, minus some. The sample consists of 1,300 to 1,500 clones, roughly 63% of them appearing once. This sample's treatment: randomized to nivolumab then ipilimumab (arm A) or the reverse (arm B). The material was CD8+ T cells sorted from blood (inferred from file names), obtained from a patient given nivolumab and ipilimumab in sequence. These receptors all come from a human patient with melanoma. Some clones in this sample may be carry-over from other donors' samples.

In its sample, this clone was seen a few times. The chain employs TRBV4-1 and TRBJ1-1, with D uncertain. Trimming left V 6 bases short and J 4 bases short, with 12 bases between. CDR1 and CDR2 (germline): MGHRA, YSYEKL. The CDR3 is made up of 13 amino acids. The CDR3 is CASSIREVTEAFF. CDR3 nucleotide sequence: TGCGCCAGCAGTATTCGGGAGGTCACTGAAGCTTTCTTT.

This clone is categorized as large. V gene TRBV7-2 combines with J gene TRBJ2-7, with TRBD1 matching 7 bases. Germline V gene lookup returns CDR1 SGHTA and CDR2 FQGNSA. The CDR3 has 17 amino acids. J was trimmed by 0 bases and V by 0 bases; bases with no gene match: 8. The CDR3: CASSLASFTGVSYEQYF. In nucleotides, the CDR3 is TGTGCCAGCAGCTTAGCGTCGTTTACAGGGGTCTCCTACGAGCAGTACTTC.

The CDR3 DNA follows: TGTGCCAGCAGCCCAGGTGCATACAATGAGCAGTTCTTC. Translated: CASSPGAYNEQFF. V is TRBV14 and J is TRBJ2-1; no clear D gene. Germline V gene sequence: CDR1 SGHDN, CDR2 FVKESK. V lost 4 bases and J 4 bases, leaving 8 bases between the germline ends. The CDR3 runs 13 residues.

The chain is built from TRBV6-4 and TRBJ2-3, with 7 bases lining up with TRBD2. Germline trimming cut 2 bases from V and 1 base from J; bases unmatched to any gene: 3. This CDR3 contains 15 residues. CDR1 is MRHNA, CDR2 SNTAGT, per germline. Written as DNA, the CDR3 is TGTGCCAGCAGTGACGGCGCGGGAGGCACAGATACGCAGTATTTT. It specifies CASSDGAGGTDTQYF.

This clone was recorded a few times. The chain recombines TRBV7-9 with TRBJ1-5, with a possible D match to TRBD1 (6 bases). The V end was cut by 5 bases, the J end by 5 bases, with 16 bases between. There are 15 residues in the CDR3. Germline lookup yields CDR1 SEHNR and CDR2 FQNEAQ (reference sequence). This CDR3 reads CASSPTRAGDQPQHF. The CDR3 nucleotides are TGTGCCAGCAGCCCCACTCGGGCAGGGGATCAGCCCCAGCATTTT.

The chain joins TRBV5-4 to TRBJ2-1; D possibly corresponds to TRBD2 (6 bases). The CDR3 is 14 residues long. V was trimmed by 3 bases and J by 7 bases, leaving 14 bases between them. CDR1 is SGHNT, CDR2 YYREEE, per germline (reference sequence). This chain's CDR3 is CASSSNSRGNEQFF. In nucleotides, the CDR3 is TGTGCCAGCAGCTCGAACAGCCGGGGGAATGAGCAGTTCTTC.

The genes are TRBV6-5 and TRBJ2-7, with 7 bases matching TRBD2. CDR3 length equals 15 residues. Germline CDR1 is MNHEY and CDR2 is SVGAGI. Losses at the gene ends were 9 bases for V and 5 bases for J; bases not matched to a gene: 16. The CDR3 DNA sequence: TGTGCCAGTCAACCCGGGGCTAGCGGAAGGAACGAGCAGTACTTC. Protein sequence: CASQPGASGRNEQYF.

This clone was seen once. V and J are TRBV5-4 and TRBJ2-1, with 13 positions matching TRBD2. The CDR3 length is 17 residues. Germline lookup yields CDR1 SGHNT and CDR2 YYREEE (reference sequence). V was pared by 4 bases and J by 4 bases, with 8 bases of the junction left unmatched. CDR3 DNA: TGTGCCAGCAGCGGAGGGACTAGCGGGGCCCCGTACAATGAGCAGTTCTTC. Its protein is CASSGGTSGAPYNEQFF. The whole variable domain, remainder taken from reference TRBV5-4 and TRBJ2-1, is ETGVTQSPTHLIKTRGQQVTLRCSSQSGHNTVSWYQQALGQGPQFIFQYYREEENGRGNFPPRFSGLQFPNYSSELNVNALELDDSALYLCASSGGTSGAPYNEQFFGPGTRLTVL.

The chain joins TRBV9 to TRBJ2-7; TRBD1 matches 10 bases. Germline lookup yields CDR1 SGDLS and CDR2 YYNGEE. CDR3 length: 15 amino acids. V lost 0 bases to trimming and J lost 3 bases; unmatched junction nucleotides: 3. CDR3 nucleotide sequence: TGTGCCAGCAGCGTAGGGAGGACAGGGGGCTACGAGCAGTACTTC. Amino acids: CASSVGRTGGYEQYF.

In its sample, this clone was seen a few times. The chain employs TRBV6-1 and TRBJ1-5; possibly TRBD1 for D (5 bases). V was shortened by 6 bases and J by 0 bases, with 12 bases between the two germline ends. Germline V gives CDR1 MNHNS, CDR2 SASEGT. The CDR3 runs to 15 residues. The CDR3 is CASSKDRASNQPQHF. Written as DNA, the CDR3 is TGTGCCAGCAGCAAAGACAGAGCTAGCAATCAGCCCCAGCATTTT.

V usage is TRBV7-8 and J usage is TRBJ1-2; 9 nucleotides match TRBD1. V shed 1 base, J shed 3 bases, and the junction held 9 bases outside the gene matches. Germline V gene sequence: CDR1 SGHVS, CDR2 FQNEAQ. The CDR3 runs to 17 residues. The CDR3 is CASSLVNRGRRDYGYTF. CDR3 bases: TGTGCCAGCAGCTTAGTAAACAGGGGGCGTAGAGACTATGGCTACACCTTC. The full variable domain, rest sourced from reference TRBV7-8 and TRBJ1-2, is GAGVSQSPRYKVAKRGQDVALRCDPISGHVSLFWYQQALGQGPEFLTYFQNEAQLDKSGLPSDRFFAERPEGSVSTLKIQRTQQEDSAVYLCASSLVNRGRRDYGYTFGSGTRLTVV.

The genes are TRBV7-3 and TRBJ2-3, with 12 bases aligning to TRBD2. Germline CDR1 SGHTA, CDR2 FQGTGA. With 5 bases clipped from V and 0 bases from J, the junction kept 9 bases outside the gene matches. The CDR3 consists of 18 residues. CDR3 in DNA: TGTGCCAGCAGCCAGACGACTAGCGGGGGTATGAGCACAGATACGCAGTATTTT. Its translation: CASSQTTSGGMSTDTQYF.

There are a few counts of this clone. The J gene is TRBJ2-7, the V gene TRBV10-3; 8 nucleotides line up with TRBD1. The J segment lost 2 bases and the V segment lost 4 bases, leaving 10 bases of the junction unmatched. CDR1 is ENHRY, CDR2 SYGVKD, per germline. The CDR3 has 16 amino acids. CDR3: CAISGAENRGAYEQYF. DNA of the CDR3: TGTGCCATCAGTGGCGCAGAAAACAGGGGGGCCTACGAGCAGTACTTC.

This clone has only a few counts. The V call is TRBV28, the J call TRBJ1-2; D perhaps matches TRBD1 (6 bases). Trimming pared 3 bases from V and 6 bases from J, leaving 17 bases between. Germline CDR1 is MDHEN and CDR2 is SYDVKM. CDR3 length: 15 residues. The CDR3 DNA reads as TGTGCCAGCAGTTTTCTTTTAACAGGGCGGAATGGCTACACCTTC. Its protein product is CASSFLLTGRNGYTF.

The CDR3 protein is CASSLLAGGSYEQYF. Here the CDR3 DNA reads TGTGCCAGCAGCCTTCTAGCGGGGGGTTCCTACGAGCAGTACTTC. The gene calls are TRBV6-5 and TRBJ2-7; TRBD2 matches 11 bases. The germline V gene has CDR1 MNHEY and CDR2 SVGAGI. The CDR3 runs 15 residues. Unmatched junction bases numbered 5, after V lost 6 bases and J lost 1 base.

This chain joins TRBV19 and TRBJ2-7; D ambiguous. The V and J ends lost 5 bases and 4 bases respectively, with 12 bases between them. The germline CDR1 and CDR2 sequences are LNHDA and SQIVND (reference sequence). This CDR3 has 13 residues. CDR3 DNA: TGTGCCAGTAGTGCCCGAGACTCTTACGAGCAGTACTTC. Translation: CASSARDSYEQYF.

The V gene is TRBV2, the J gene TRBJ1-1, with TRBD1 identical over 11 bases. V gave up 2 bases and J gave up 0 bases; unmatched junction bases: 2. CDR3 length: 16 amino acids. Germline-derived CDR1 and CDR2 are SNHLY and FYNNEI. CDR3 coding DNA: TGTGCCAGCAGTGAAAGGGACAGGGGGTTGAACACTGAAGCTTTCTTT. The encoded protein is CASSERDRGLNTEAFF.

Concerning this clone: Germline and junction disagree at one end, which may indicate a read error. The rearrangement joins TRBV29-1 to TRBJ2-1; perhaps D is TRBD1 or TRBD2 (5 bases each). This CDR3 is 10 amino acids long. Germline V gene lookup returns CDR1 SQVTM and CDR2 ANQGSEA. CDR3 DNA: TGCAGCGTCGAAGGGGAGGAGCAGTTCTTC. Amino acids: CSVEGEEQFF.

V usage is TRBV30 and J usage is TRBJ2-5, with D unresolved. The J call may be mistaken, given a closer DNA end match to TRBJ2-7. This CDR3 has 14 residues. Germline loops: CDR1 GTSNPN, CDR2 SVGIG (reference sequence). Here the CDR3 DNA reads TGTGCCTGGAGGAGAGGCGAATTTTCCTACGAGCAGTACTTC. This codes for CAWRRGEFSYEQYF.

The V call is TRBV5-4, the J call TRBJ2-7; 7 nucleotides agree with TRBD1. Germline trimming cut 0 bases from V and 3 bases from J; bases unmatched to any gene: 3. Germline CDR1 SGHNT, CDR2 YYREEE (reference sequence). The CDR3 length is 14 residues. CDR3 residues: CASSLATGDYEQYF. The CDR3 DNA reads as TGTGCCAGCAGCTTGGCCACAGGGGACTACGAGCAGTACTTC. The full variable domain, with the rest looked up from reference TRBV5-4 and TRBJ2-7, is ETGVTQSPTHLIKTRGQQVTLRCSSQSGHNTVSWYQQALGQGPQFIFQYYREEENGRGNFPPRFSGLQFPNYSSELNVNALELDDSALYLCASSLATGDYEQYFGPGTRLTVT.